One and the same sample provided the 3 T cell receptor beta chains below, sequenced in a study of beta chain features in type 1 diabetes. The entirety of the isolated RNA underwent reverse transcription, so expressed TCRB transcripts were sequenced. The method was immunoSEQ multiplex PCR; TCRdb's version includes in-frame clones alone and lacks a portion of them. The table lists about 180,000 clones, about an eighth of them singletons. Material for sequencing was central memory CD4+ T cells from blood. The receptors stem from a woman between 18 and 29 years old in good health.

The chain employs TRBV29-1 and TRBJ1-2; D is ambiguous. V lost 6 bases and J lost 13, with 9 bases in between. The length of the CDR3 is 8 residues. The germline V gene has CDR1 SQVTM and CDR2 ANQGSEA. DNA for the CDR3: TGCAGCGTCCGTGCCGGCACCTTC. Amino acids: CSVRAGTF.

A few counts support this clone. The genes are TRBV28 and TRBJ2-1; D is unresolved. Germline CDR1 reads MDHEN; CDR2 reads SYDVKM. The CDR3 is made up of 15 amino acids. Between the trimmed V and J ends, which lost 8 bases and 0 bases, there was a span of 14 bases. CDR3 in amino acids: CASPPSVSSYNEQFF. The CDR3 DNA follows: TGTGCCAGCCCCCCCTCCGTATCCTCCTACAATGAGCAGTTCTTC. The entire variable domain, with the rest obtained from reference TRBV28 and TRBJ2-1, is as follows: DVKVTQSSRYLVKRTGEKVFLECVQDMDHENMFWYRQDPGLGLRLIYFSYDVKMKEKGDIPEGYSVSREKKERFSLILESASTNQTSMYLCASPPSVSSYNEQFFGPGTRLTVL.

The V gene is TRBV29-1, the J gene TRBJ2-1; 7 nucleotides line up with TRBD2. Trimming took 4 bases from V and 7 from J; bases not matched to a gene: 7. Germline values: CDR1 SQVTM, CDR2 ANQGSEA. The CDR3 runs 13 residues. The CDR3 spells CSVAGGAVNEQFF. Written as DNA, the CDR3 is TGCAGCGTTGCGGGAGGCGCCGTAAATGAGCAGTTCTTC.